The source of this T cell receptor (beta chain) is a study of blood T cell repertoires in COVID-19. The wider study: Researchers got acute and convalescent COVID-19 samples from the United States, Italy and Spain.

The CDR3 loop spans 17 amino acids. CDR1 and CDR2 (germline): MNHEY, SMNVEV (reference sequence). V lost 3 bases and J lost 7; bases outside the gene matches: 14. Study processing details: Reference gene primer amplification gave estimated nucleated cell counts. The data were produced by immunoSEQ multiplex PCR, yet TCRdb's version contains in-frame clones alone and is incomplete. The DNA was the basis for D and trimming; V, J and clone size are from that table. The sample carries approximately 220,000 clones, about 86% recorded once. The chain couples TRBV27 to TRBJ1-4; 7 bases agree with TRBD1. This clonotype originated in a woman aged 45-65 years with acute or convalescent COVID-19. The sequenced material came from peripheral blood. This chain's CDR3 is CASSFLVTGQITEKLFF. The DNA for the CDR3 is TGTGCCAGCAGTTTTTTGGTTACGGGACAGATAACTGAAAAACTGTTTTTT.